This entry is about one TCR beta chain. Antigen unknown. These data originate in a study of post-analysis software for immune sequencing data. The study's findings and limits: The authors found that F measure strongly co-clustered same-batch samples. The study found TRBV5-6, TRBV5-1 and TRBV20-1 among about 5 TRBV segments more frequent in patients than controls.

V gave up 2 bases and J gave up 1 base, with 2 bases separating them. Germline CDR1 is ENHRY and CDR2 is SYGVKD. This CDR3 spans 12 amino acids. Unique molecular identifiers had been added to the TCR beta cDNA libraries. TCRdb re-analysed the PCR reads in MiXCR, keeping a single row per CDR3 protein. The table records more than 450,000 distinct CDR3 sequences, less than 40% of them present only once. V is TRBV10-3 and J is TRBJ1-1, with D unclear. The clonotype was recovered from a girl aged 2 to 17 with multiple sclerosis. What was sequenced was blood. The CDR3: CAISEGNTEAFF. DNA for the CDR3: TGTGCCATCAGTGAGGGGAACACTGAAGCTTTCTTT.